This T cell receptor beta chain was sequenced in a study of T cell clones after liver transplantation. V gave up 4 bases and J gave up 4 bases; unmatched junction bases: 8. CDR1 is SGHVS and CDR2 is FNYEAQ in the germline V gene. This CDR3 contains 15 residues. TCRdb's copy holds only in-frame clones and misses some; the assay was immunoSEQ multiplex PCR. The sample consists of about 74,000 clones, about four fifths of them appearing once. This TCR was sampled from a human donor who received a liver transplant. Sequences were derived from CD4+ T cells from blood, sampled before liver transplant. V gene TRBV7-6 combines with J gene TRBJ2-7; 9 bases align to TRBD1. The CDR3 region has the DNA TGTGCCAGCAGCTCGCCCGGGACAGGGATATACGAGCAGTACTTC. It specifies CASSSPGTGIYEQYF.